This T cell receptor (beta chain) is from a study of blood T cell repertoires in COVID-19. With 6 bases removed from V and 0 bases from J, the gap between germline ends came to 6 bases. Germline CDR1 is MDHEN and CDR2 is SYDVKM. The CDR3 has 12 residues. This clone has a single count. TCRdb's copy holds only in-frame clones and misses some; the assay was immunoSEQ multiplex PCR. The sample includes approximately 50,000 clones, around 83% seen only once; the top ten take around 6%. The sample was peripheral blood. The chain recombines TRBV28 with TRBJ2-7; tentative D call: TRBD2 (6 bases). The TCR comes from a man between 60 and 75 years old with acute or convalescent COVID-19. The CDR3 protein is CASRRDSYEQYF. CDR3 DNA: TGTGCCAGCAGGCGGGACTCCTACGAGCAGTACTTC.